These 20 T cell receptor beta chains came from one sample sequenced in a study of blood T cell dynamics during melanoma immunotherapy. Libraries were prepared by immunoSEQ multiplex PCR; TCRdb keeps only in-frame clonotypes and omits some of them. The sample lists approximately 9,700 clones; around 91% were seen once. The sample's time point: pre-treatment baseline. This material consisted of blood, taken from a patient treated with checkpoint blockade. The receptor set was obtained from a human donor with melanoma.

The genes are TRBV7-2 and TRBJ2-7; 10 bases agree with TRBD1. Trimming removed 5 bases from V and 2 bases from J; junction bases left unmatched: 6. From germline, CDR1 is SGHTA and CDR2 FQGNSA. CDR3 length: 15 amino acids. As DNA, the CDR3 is TGTGCCAGCAGCCTCGGGACAGGGGTTCCCTACGAGCAGTACTTC. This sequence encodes CASSLGTGVPYEQYF.

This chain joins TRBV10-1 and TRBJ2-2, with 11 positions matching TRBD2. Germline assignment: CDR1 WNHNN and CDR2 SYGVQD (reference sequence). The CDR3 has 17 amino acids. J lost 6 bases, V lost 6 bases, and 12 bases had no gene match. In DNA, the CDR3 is TGCGCCAGCAGAGAAGGTGTTAGCGGGAGGGTCGCCGGGGAGCTGTTTTTT. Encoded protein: CASREGVSGRVAGELFF.

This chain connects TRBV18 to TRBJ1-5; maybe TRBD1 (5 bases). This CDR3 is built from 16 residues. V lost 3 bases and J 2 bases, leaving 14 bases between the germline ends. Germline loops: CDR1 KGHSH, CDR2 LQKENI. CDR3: CASSPLPGTGNQPQHF. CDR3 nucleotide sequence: TGTGCCAGCTCACCCCTTCCAGGGACCGGCAATCAGCCCCAGCATTTT.

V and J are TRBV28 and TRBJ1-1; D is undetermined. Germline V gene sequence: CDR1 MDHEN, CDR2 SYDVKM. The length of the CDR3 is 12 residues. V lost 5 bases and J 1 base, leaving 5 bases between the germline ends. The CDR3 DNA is TGTGCCAGCAGTCGGGGGAACACTGAAGCTTTCTTT. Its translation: CASSRGNTEAFF.

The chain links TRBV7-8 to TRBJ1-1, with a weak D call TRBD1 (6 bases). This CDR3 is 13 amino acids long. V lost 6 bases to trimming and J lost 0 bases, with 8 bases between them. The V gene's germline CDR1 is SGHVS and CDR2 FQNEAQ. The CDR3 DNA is TGTGCCAGCAGACAGGGCATGAACACTGAAGCTTTCTTT. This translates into CASRQGMNTEAFF.

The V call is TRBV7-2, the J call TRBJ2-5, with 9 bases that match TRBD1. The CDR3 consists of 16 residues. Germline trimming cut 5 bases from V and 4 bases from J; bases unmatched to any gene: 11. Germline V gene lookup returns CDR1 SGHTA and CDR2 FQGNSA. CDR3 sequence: CASSPQTGGGRETQYF. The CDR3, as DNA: TGTGCCAGCAGCCCACAGACAGGGGGTGGGAGAGAGACCCAGTACTTC.

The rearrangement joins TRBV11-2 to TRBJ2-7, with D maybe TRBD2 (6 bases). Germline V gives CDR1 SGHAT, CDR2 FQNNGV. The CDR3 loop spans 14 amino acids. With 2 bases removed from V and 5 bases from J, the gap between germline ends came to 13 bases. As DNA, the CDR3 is TGTGCCAGCAGCTTATGGGGGGATACGCACGAGCAGTACTTC. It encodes CASSLWGDTHEQYF.

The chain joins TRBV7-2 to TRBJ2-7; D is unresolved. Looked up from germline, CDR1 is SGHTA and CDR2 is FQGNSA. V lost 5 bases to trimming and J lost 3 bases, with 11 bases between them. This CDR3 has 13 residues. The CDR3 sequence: CASSRLPGYEQYF. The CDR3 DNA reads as TGTGCCAGCAGCCGTCTGCCCGGCTACGAGCAGTACTTC.

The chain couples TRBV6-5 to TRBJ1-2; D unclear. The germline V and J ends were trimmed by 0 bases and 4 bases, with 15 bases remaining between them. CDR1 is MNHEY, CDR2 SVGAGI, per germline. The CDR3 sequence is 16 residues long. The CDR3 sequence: CASSYSSASLIYGYTF. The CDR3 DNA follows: TGTGCCAGCAGTTACTCGAGTGCCAGTTTAATCTATGGCTACACCTTC.

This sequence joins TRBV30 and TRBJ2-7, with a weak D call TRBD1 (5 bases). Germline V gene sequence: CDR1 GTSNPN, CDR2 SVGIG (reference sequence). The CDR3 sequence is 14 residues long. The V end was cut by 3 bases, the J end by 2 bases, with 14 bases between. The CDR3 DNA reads TGTGCCTGGAGGGGGCAAGGGATCGCCTACGAGCAGTACTTC. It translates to CAWRGQGIAYEQYF.

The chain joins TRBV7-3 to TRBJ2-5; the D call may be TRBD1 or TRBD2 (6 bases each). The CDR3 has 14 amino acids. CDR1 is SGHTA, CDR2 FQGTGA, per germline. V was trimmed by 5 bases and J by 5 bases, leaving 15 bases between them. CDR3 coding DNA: TGTGCCAGCAGCCCCGGGACGGGGGCGGAGACCCAGTACTTC. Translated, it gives CASSPGTGAETQYF.

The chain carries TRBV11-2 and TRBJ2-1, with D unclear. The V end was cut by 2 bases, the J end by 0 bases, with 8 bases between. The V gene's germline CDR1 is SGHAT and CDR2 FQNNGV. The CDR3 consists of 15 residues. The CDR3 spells CASSLHVRSYNEQFF. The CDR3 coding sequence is TGTGCCAGCAGCTTACACGTTCGCTCCTACAATGAGCAGTTCTTC. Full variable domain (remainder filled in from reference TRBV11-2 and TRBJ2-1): EAGVAQSPRYKIIEKRQSVAFWCNPISGHATLYWYQQILGQGPKLLIQFQNNGVVDDSQLPKDRFSAERLKGVDSTLKIQPAKLEDSAVYLCASSLHVRSYNEQFFGPGTRLTVL.

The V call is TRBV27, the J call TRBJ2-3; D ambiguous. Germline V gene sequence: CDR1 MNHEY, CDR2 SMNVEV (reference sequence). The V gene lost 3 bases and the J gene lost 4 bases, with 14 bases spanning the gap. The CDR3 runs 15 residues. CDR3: CASSLKGRRSDTQYF. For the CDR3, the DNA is TGTGCCAGCAGTTTGAAGGGTCGTAGGTCAGATACGCAGTATTTT.

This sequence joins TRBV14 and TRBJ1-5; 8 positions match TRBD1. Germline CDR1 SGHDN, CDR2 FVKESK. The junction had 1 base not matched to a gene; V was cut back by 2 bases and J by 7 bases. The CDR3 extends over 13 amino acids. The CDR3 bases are TGTGCCAGCAGCCAATCAGGGGGCCAGCCCCAGCATTTT. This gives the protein CASSQSGGQPQHF.

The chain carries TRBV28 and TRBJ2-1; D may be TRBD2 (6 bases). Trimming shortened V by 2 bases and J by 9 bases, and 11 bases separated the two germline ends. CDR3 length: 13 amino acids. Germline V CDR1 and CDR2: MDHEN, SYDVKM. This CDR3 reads CASSLAGFGEQFF. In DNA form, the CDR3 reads TGTGCCAGCAGTTTAGCGGGATTTGGTGAGCAGTTCTTC. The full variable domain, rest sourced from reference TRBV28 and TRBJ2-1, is DVKVTQSSRYLVKRTGEKVFLECVQDMDHENMFWYRQDPGLGLRLIYFSYDVKMKEKGDIPEGYSVSREKKERFSLILESASTNQTSMYLCASSLAGFGEQFFGPGTRLTVL.

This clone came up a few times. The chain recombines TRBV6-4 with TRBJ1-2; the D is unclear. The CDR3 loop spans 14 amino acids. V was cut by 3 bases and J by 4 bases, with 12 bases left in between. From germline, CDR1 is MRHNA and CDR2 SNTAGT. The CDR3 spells CASSEQPETYGYTF. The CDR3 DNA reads TGTGCCAGCAGTGAACAACCGGAGACCTATGGCTACACCTTC.

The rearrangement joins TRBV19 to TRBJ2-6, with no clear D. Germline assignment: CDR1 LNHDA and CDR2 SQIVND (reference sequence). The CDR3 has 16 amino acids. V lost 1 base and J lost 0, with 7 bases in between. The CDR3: CASSIVLGSGANVLTF. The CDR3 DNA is TGTGCCAGTAGTATAGTCCTCGGCTCTGGGGCCAACGTCCTGACTTTC.

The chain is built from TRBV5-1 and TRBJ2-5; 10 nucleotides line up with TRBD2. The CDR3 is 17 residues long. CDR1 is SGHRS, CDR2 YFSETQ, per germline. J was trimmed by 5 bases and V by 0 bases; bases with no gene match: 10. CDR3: CASSLEGLAGVGETQYF. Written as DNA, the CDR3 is TGCGCCAGCAGCTTGGAGGGGCTAGCGGGAGTAGGGGAGACCCAGTACTTC.

This CDR3 is CASSPDREYGYTF. The CDR3 DNA is TGTGCCAGCAGTCCAGACAGGGAATATGGCTACACCTTC. The genes are TRBV2 and TRBJ1-2, with 7 positions matching TRBD1. Germline V lookup: CDR1 SNHLY, CDR2 FYNNEI. The CDR3 is made up of 13 amino acids. V shed 5 bases and J 5 bases; nucleotides not matched to a gene: 5.

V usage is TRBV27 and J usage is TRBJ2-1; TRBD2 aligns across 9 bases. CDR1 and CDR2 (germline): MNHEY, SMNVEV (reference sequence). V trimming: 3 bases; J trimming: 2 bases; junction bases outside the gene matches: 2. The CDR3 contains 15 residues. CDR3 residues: CASSFGGRAYNEQFF. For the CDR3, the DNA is TGTGCCAGCAGTTTCGGCGGGAGGGCCTACAATGAGCAGTTCTTC.